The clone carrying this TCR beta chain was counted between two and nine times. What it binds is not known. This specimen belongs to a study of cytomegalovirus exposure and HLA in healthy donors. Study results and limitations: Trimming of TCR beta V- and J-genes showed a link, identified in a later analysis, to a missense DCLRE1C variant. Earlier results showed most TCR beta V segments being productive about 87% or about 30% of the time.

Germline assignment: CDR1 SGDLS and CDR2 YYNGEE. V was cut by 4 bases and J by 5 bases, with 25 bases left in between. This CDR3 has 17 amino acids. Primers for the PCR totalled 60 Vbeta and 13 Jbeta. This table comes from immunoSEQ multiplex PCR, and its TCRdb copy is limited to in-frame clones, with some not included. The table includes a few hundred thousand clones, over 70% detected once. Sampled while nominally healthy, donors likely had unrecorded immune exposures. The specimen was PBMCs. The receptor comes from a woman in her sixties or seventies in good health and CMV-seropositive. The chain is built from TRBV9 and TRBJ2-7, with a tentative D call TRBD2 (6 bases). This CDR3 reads CASSPKEAGRLADEQYF. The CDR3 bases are TGTGCCAGCAGCCCAAAAGAGGCGGGACGGCTCGCCGACGAGCAGTACTTC. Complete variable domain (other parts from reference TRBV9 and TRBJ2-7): DSGVTQTPKHLITATGQRVTLRCSPRSGDLSVYWYQQSLDQGLQFLIQYYNGEERAKGNILERFSAQQFPDLHSELNLSSLELGDSALYFCASSPKEAGRLADEQYFGPGTRLTVT.